The clone carrying this T cell receptor (beta chain) was detected only once. The sample belongs to a study of blood T cell repertoires in COVID-19. Overall study: Samples of COVID-19 (acute and convalescent) were obtained from the United States, Italy and Spain. In each case, the material was cDNA or gDNA derived from T cells, B-cell-depleted T cells, or PBMCs.

Participant age was roughly 18 to 90 years, and participants resided in roughly 25 US areas. Clinical history reported by participants formed the basis on which cohorts were assigned. Clones were read by immunoSEQ multiplex PCR, and TCRdb kept only the in-frame ones, dropping some. The repertoire holds a few hundred thousand clones, with roughly 88% as singletons. Sequencing input: PBMCs or T cells enriched from blood (not recorded which). This receptor was identified in a woman aged 40 to 50 with acute COVID-19.

DNA of the CDR3: TGTGCCACCAGCAGAGATCTGAGCGGGAGTGACATTCAGTACTTC. As protein: CATSRDLSGSDIQYF. The genes are TRBV15 and TRBJ2-4; 8 nucleotides line up with TRBD2. Germline values: CDR1 LNHNV, CDR2 YYDKDF (reference sequence). V dropped 0 bases and J dropped 8; count of bases not matched to a gene: 6. This CDR3 comprises 15 residues.